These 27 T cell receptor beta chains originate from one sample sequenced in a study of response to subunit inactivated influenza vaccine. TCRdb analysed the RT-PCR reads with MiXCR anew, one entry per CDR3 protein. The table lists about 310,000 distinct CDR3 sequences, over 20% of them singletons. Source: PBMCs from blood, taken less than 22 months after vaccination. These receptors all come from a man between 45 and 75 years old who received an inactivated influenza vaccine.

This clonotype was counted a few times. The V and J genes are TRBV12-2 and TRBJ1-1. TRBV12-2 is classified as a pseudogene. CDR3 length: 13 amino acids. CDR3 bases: TGTGCAAGTCGCTCGGCGGGTGCAGCTGAAGCTTTCTTT. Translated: CASRSAGAAEAFF.

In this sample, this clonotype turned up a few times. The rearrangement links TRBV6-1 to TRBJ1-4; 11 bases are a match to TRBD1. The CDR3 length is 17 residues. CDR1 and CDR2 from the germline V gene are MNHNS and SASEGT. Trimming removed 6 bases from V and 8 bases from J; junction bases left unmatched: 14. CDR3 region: CASSRTGGTTPWEKLFF. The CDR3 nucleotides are TGTGCCAGCAGCCGGACAGGGGGCACAACCCCTTGGGAAAAACTGTTTTTT.

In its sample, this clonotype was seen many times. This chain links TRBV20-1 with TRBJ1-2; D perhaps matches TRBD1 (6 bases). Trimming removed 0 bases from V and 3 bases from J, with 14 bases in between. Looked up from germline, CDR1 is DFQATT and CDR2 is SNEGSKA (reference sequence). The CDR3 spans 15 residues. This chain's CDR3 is CSARDTQGPHYGYTF. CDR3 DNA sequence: TGCAGTGCTAGAGATACACAGGGACCCCACTATGGCTACACCTTC.

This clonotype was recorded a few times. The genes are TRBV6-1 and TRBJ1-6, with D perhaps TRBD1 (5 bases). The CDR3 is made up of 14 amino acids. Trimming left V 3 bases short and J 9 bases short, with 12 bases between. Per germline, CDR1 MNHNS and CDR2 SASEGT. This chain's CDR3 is CASSERGLGSPLHF. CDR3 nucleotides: TGTGCCAGCAGTGAGAGGGGACTGGGTTCACCCCTCCACTTT.

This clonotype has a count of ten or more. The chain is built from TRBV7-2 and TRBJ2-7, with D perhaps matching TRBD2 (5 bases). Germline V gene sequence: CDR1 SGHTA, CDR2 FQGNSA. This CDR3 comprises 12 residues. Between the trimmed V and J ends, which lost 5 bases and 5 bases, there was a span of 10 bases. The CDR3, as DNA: TGTGCCAGCAGCACCTGGCGGGACGAGCAGTACTTC. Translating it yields CASSTWRDEQYF. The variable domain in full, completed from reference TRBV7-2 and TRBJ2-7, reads GAGVSQSPSNKVTEKGKDVELRCDPISGHTALYWYRQSLGQGLEFLIYFQGNSAPDKSGLPSDRFSAERTGGSVSTLTIQRTQQEDSAVYLCASSTWRDEQYFGPGTRLTVT.

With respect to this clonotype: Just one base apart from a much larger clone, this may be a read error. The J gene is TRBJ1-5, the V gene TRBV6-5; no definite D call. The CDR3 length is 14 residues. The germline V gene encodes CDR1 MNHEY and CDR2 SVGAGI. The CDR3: CASSYRVGDQPQQF. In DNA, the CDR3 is TGTGCCAGCAGTTACAGGGTTGGAGATCAGCCCCAGCAATTT.

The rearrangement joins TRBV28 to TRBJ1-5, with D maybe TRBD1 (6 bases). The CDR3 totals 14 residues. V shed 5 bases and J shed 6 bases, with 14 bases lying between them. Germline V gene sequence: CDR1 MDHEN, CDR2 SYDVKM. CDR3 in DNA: TGTGCCAGCAGTCCCGGGGGCTCGGGTCAGCCCCAGCATTTT. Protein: CASSPGGSGQPQHF.

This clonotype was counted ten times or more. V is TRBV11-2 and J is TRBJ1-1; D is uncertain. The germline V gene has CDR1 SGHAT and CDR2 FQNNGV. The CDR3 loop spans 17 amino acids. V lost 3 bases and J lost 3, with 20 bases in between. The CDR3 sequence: CASSFGSAGLVDTEAFF. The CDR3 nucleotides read TGTGCCAGCAGCTTCGGGTCGGCCGGACTCGTGGACACTGAAGCTTTCTTT.

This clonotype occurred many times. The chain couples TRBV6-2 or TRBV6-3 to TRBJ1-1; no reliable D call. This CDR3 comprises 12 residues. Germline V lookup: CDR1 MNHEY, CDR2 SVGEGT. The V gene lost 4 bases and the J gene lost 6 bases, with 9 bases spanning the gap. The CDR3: CASSLGYSEAFF. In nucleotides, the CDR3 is TGTGCCAGCAGTTTGGGATATTCTGAAGCTTTCTTT.

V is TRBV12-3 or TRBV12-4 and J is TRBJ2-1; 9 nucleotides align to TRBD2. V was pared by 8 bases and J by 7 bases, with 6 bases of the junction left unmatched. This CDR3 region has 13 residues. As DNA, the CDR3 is TGTGCCAGCTCTAGCGGGATGACGAATGAGCAGTTCTTC. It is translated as CASSSGMTNEQFF.

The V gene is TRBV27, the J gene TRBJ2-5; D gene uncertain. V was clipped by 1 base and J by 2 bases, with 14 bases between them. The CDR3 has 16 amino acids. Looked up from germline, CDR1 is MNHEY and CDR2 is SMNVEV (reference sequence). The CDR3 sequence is CASSLYSRQGQETQYF. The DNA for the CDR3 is TGTGCCAGCAGTTTATATTCGCGGCAAGGGCAAGAGACCCAGTACTTC.

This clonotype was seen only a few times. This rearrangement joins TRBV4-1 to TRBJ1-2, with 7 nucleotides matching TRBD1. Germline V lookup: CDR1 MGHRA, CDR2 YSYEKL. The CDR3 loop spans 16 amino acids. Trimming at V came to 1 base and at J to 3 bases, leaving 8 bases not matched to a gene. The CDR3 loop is CASSQAPRQGDYGYTF. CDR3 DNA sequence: TGCGCCAGCAGCCAAGCCCCTCGACAGGGTGACTATGGCTACACCTTC.

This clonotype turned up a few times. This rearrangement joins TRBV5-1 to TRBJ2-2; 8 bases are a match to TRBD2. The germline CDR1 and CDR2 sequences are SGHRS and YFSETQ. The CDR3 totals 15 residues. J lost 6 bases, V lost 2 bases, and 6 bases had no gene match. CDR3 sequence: CASSLHVLAAGELFF. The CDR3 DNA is TGCGCCAGCAGCTTACACGTACTAGCGGCCGGGGAGCTGTTTTTT.

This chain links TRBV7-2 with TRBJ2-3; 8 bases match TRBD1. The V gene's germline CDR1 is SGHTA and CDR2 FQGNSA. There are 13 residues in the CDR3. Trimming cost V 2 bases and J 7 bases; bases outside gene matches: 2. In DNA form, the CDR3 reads TGTGCCAGCAGCTTACAGGGGGCGAATACGCAGTATTTT. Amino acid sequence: CASSLQGANTQYF.

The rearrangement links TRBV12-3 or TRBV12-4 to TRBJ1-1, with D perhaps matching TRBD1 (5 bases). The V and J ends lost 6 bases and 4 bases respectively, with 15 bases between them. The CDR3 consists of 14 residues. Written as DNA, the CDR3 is TGTGCCAGCAGCCCCTCCGGGGGGGGCACTGAAGCTTTCTTT. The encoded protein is CASSPSGGGTEAFF.

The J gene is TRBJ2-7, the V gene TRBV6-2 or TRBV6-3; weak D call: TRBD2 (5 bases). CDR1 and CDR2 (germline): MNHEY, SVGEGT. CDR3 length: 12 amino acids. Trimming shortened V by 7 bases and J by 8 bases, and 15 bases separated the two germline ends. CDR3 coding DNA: TGTGCCAGCACCGTGGTTGGGAGCAAGCAGTACTTC. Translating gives CASTVVGSKQYF.

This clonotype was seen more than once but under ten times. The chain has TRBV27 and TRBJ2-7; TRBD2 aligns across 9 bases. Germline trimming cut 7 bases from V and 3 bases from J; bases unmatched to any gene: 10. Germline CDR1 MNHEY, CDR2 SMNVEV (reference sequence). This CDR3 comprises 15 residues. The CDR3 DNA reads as TGTGCCAGCAACATGAAGGCGGGAGGGTACTACGAGCAGTACTTC. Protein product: CASNMKAGGYYEQYF.

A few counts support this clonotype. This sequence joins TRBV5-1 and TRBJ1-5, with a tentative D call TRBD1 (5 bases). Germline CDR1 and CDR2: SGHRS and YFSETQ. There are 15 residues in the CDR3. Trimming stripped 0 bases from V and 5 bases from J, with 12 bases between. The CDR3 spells CASSLGGDSYQPQHF. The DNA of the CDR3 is TGCGCCAGCAGCTTGGGGGGTGACAGTTATCAGCCCCAGCATTTT. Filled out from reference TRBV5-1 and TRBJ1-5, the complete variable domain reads KAGVTQTPRYLIKTRGQQVTLSCSPISGHRSVSWYQQTPGQGLQFLFEYFSETQRNKGNFPGRFSGRQFSNSRSEMNVSTLELGDSALYLCASSLGGDSYQPQHFGDGTRLSIL.

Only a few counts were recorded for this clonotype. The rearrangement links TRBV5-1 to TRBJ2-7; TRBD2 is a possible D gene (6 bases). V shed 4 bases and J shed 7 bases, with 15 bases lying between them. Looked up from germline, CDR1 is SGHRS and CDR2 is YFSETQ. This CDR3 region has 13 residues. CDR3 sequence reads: CASSLASGTEQYF. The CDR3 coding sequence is TGCGCCAGCAGCCTAGCCTCCGGGACTGAGCAGTACTTC.

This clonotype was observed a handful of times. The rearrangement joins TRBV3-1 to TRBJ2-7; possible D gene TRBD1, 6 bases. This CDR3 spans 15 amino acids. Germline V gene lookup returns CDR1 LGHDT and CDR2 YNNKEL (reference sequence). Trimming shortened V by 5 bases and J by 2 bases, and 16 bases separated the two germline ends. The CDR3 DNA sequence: TGTGCCAGCAGCGAACAGGGAAAGTATCCCTACGAGCAGTACTTC. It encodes CASSEQGKYPYEQYF.

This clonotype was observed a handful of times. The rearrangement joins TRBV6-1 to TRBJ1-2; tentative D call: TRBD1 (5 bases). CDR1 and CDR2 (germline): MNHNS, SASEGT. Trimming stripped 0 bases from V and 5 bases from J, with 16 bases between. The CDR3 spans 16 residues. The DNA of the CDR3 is TGTGCCAGCAGTGAAGCCTTCGGGGCCCGAGGATATGGCTACACCTTC. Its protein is CASSEAFGARGYGYTF.

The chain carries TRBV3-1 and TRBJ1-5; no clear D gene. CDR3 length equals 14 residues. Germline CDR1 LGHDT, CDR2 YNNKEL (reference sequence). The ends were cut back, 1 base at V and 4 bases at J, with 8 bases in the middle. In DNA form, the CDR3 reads TGTGCCAGCAGCCAAGCCGGGTTAAATCAGCCCCAGCATTTT. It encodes CASSQAGLNQPQHF.

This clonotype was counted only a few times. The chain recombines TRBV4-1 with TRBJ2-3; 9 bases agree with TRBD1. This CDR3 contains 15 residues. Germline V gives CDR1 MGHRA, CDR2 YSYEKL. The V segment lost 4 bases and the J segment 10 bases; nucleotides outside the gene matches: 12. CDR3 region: CASSLGQGRRAPQYF. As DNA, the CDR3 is TGCGCCAGCAGCCTTGGACAGGGGAGACGTGCGCCGCAGTATTTT.

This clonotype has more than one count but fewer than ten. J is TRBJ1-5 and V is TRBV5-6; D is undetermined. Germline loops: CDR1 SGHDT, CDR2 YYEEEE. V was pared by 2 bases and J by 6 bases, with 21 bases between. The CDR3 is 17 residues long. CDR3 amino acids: CASSFMVGSSSGQPQHF. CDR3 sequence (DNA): TGTGCCAGCAGCTTCATGGTTGGCTCGAGCTCTGGTCAGCCCCAGCATTTT. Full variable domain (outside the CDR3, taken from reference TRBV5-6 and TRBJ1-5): DAGVTQSPTHLIKTRGQQVTLRCSPKSGHDTVSWYQQALGQGPQFIFQYYEEEERQRGNFPDRFSGHQFPNYSSELNVNALLLGDSALYLCASSFMVGSSSGQPQHFGDGTRLSIL.

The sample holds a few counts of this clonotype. CDR3 region: CASSYTAYSEKLFF. The DNA of the CDR3 is TGTGCCAGCAGCTACACAGCGTATAGTGAAAAACTGTTTTTT. The chain is built from TRBV7-9 and TRBJ1-4; D is unresolved. This CDR3 comprises 14 residues. V lost 4 bases and J lost 7, with 13 bases in between. CDR1 SEHNR and CDR2 FQNEAQ come from the germline V gene (reference sequence).

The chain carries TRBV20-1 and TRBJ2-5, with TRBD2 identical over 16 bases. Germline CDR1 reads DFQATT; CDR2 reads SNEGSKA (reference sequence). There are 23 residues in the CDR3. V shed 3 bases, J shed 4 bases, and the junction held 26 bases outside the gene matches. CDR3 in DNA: TGCAGTGCTAGCAGGCTTTGGAGTCAGGCGGGACTAGCGGGAGGGCCGGGGTCAGAGACCCAGTACTTC. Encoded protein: CSASRLWSQAGLAGGPGSETQYF.

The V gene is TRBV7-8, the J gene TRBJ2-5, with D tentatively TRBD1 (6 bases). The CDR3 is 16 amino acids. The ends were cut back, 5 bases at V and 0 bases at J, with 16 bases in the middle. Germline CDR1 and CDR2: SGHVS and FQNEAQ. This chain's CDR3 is CASSPFPQGYQETQYF. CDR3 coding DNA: TGTGCCAGCAGCCCCTTTCCGCAGGGGTACCAAGAGACCCAGTACTTC.